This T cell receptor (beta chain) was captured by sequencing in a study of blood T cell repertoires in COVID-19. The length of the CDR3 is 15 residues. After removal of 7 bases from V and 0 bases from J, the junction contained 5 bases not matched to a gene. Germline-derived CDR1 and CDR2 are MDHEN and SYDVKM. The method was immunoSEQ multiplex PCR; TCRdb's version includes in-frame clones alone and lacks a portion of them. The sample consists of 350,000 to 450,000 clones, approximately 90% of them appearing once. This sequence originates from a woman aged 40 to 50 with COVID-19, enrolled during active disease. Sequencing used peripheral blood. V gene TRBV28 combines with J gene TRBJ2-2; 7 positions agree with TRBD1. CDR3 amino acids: CASTLGTANTGELFF. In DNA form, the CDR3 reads TGTGCCAGCACCTTGGGGACAGCGAACACCGGGGAGCTGTTTTTT.